These 6 T cell receptor beta chains share one sample of origin, sequenced in a study of brain T cells in children with intractable seizures. Time point specified: blood from clinic visit 5 months post-surgery; TSC patient then seizure free. Assay: immunoSEQ multiplex PCR; the TCRdb copy retains only in-frame clones and omits some. The table lists about 340,000 clones, nearly 95% of them singletons. The specimen was peripheral blood, collected more than 4 months after surgery. The receptors derive from a boy younger than two with tuberous sclerosis and intractable seizures.

The CDR3 loop reads CASSLDSAYEQYF. The CDR3 coding sequence is TGCGCCAGCAGCTTGGACTCGGCCTACGAGCAGTACTTC. This rearrangement joins TRBV5-1 to TRBJ2-7; D gene uncertain. Per germline, CDR1 SGHRS and CDR2 YFSETQ. There are 13 residues in the CDR3. V was trimmed by 0 bases and J by 2 bases, leaving 6 bases between them.

The CDR3 DNA is TGCGCCAGCAGCCAGGGGGTAGCCAAAAACATTCAGTACTTC. Translation: CASSQGVAKNIQYF. The V and J genes are TRBV5-1 and TRBJ2-4, with 7 positions matching TRBD1. The V and J ends lost 4 bases and 0 bases, in that order; junction bases with no gene match: 1. Per germline, CDR1 SGHRS and CDR2 YFSETQ. The CDR3 totals 14 residues.

This rearrangement joins TRBV2 to TRBJ2-7, with D hard to call. Between the trimmed V and J ends, which lost 10 bases and 2 bases, there was a span of 12 bases. In germline, CDR1 is SNHLY, CDR2 FYNNEI. The CDR3 covers 12 residues. CDR3 sequence (DNA): TGTGCCATGCGGACCGCACCCTACGAGCAGTACTTC. Translated, it gives CAMRTAPYEQYF.

The V gene is TRBV30, the J gene TRBJ1-1; TRBD1 agrees at 7 bases. Germline CDR1 GTSNPN, CDR2 SVGIG (reference sequence). The CDR3 runs 16 residues. V lost 0 bases, J lost 2 bases, and 9 bases stayed unmatched. This chain's CDR3 is CAWSVPPGQRNTEAFF. The CDR3 bases are TGTGCCTGGAGTGTTCCCCCGGGACAGCGAAACACTGAAGCTTTCTTT.

The V call is TRBV19, the J call TRBJ2-6; D uncertain. V lost 4 bases, J lost 0 bases, and 7 bases lay in between. Germline-derived CDR1 and CDR2 are LNHDA and SQIVND (reference sequence). The CDR3 totals 15 residues. The CDR3 reads CASSTWSSGANVLTF. As DNA, the CDR3 is TGTGCCAGTAGTACGTGGTCCTCTGGGGCCAACGTCCTGACTTTC. The full variable domain, in which reference TRBV19 and TRBJ2-6 provide the parts outside the CDR3, is DGGITQSPKYLFRKEGQNVTLSCEQNLNHDAMYWYRQDPGQGLRLIYYSQIVNDFQKGDIAEGYSVSREKKESFPLTVTSAQKNPTAFYLCASSTWSSGANVLTFGAGSRLTVL.

This chain links TRBV7-3 with TRBJ1-6; TRBD1 is a possible D gene (5 bases). The V end lost 7 bases, the J end lost 9 bases, and 28 bases lay between the germline ends. The CDR3 spans 18 residues. Germline loops: CDR1 SGHTA, CDR2 FQGTGA. The CDR3 region is CASTLSLEVWGVGSPLHF. The CDR3 region has the DNA TGTGCCAGCACGTTATCTCTGGAGGTATGGGGGGTAGGTTCACCCCTCCACTTT. Full variable domain (rest looked up from reference TRBV7-3 and TRBJ1-6): GAGVSQTPSNKVTEKGKYVELRCDPISGHTALYWYRQSLGQGPEFLIYFQGTGAADDSGLPNDRFFAVRPEGSVSTLKIQRTERGDSAVYLCASTLSLEVWGVGSPLHFGNGTRLTVT.